A single sample is the source of the 10 T cell receptor beta chains below, sequenced in a study of blood T cell repertoires in COVID-19. The data were produced by immunoSEQ multiplex PCR, yet TCRdb's version contains in-frame clones alone and is incomplete. This table holds approximately 400,000 clones, under 85% found once. The specimen sequenced was PBMCs or T cells enriched from blood (not recorded which). The origin of the receptors is a woman aged 45-59 years who had recovered from COVID-19.

V is TRBV12-5 and J is TRBJ2-2; D is ambiguous. Germline V gene sequence: CDR1 LGHNT, CDR2 FRNRAP. The CDR3 is made up of 12 amino acids. V lost 5 bases and J lost 5, with 6 bases in between. The CDR3 DNA is TGTGCTAGTGGTGGCTCGACCGGGGAGCTGTTTTTT. Translated, it gives CASGGSTGELFF.

This clone was seen a few times. This chain uses TRBV5-1 with TRBJ1-6; TRBD1 might be the D (6 bases). Germline V gene sequence: CDR1 SGHRS, CDR2 YFSETQ. This CDR3 spans 22 amino acids. Trimming shortened V by 2 bases and J by 2 bases, and 29 bases separated the two germline ends. The CDR3 coding sequence is TGCGCCAGCAGCTTTGGGTTGACAGGAGGCCGACGGGGGGGCCCCTATAATTCACCCCTCCACTTT. Translated: CASSFGLTGGRRGGPYNSPLHF.

The chain joins TRBV2 to TRBJ2-2; TRBD2 aligns across 11 bases. Per germline, CDR1 SNHLY and CDR2 FYNNEI. The CDR3 covers 17 residues. V lost 6 bases, J lost 2 bases, and 8 bases stayed unmatched. Written as DNA, the CDR3 is TGTGCCAGCAGCCGAACCCTAGCGGGAGGAAACACCGGGGAGCTGTTTTTT. Translated, it gives CASSRTLAGGNTGELFF.

This chain uses TRBV7-9 with TRBJ1-2; D call uncertain. The CDR3 runs to 14 residues. From germline, CDR1 is SEHNR and CDR2 FQNEAQ (reference sequence). With 1 base removed from V and 2 bases from J, the gap between germline ends came to 8 bases. CDR3 residues: CASSLVPENYGYTF. CDR3 DNA: TGTGCCAGCAGCTTAGTACCAGAAAACTATGGCTACACCTTC.

The genes are TRBV19 and TRBJ1-5; D is ambiguous. The CDR3 has 13 residues. Germline V gene data show CDR1 as LNHDA and CDR2 as SQIVND (reference sequence). The V end was cut by 3 bases, the J end by 7 bases, with 10 bases between. The CDR3 DNA is TGTGCCAGTAGTATCTGGAGGGAGCAGCCCCAGCATTTT. It codes for CASSIWREQPQHF.

On this clone itself: Other nucleotide sequences from this sample produce the same CDR3. The chain couples TRBV5-1 to TRBJ1-4, with TRBD1 identical over 9 bases. Trimming took 2 bases from V and 6 from J; bases not matched to a gene: 2. Germline V gene lookup returns CDR1 SGHRS and CDR2 YFSETQ. The CDR3 totals 14 residues. The CDR3 region has the DNA TGCGCCAGCAGCTTACAGGGGGCGGATGAAAAACTGTTTTTT. Translation gives CASSLQGADEKLFF. The full variable domain, completed using reference TRBV5-1 and TRBJ1-4, is KAGVTQTPRYLIKTRGQQVTLSCSPISGHRSVSWYQQTPGQGLQFLFEYFSETQRNKGNFPGRFSGRQFSNSRSEMNVSTLELGDSALYLCASSLQGADEKLFFGSGTQLSVL.

This sequence joins TRBV6-2 or TRBV6-3 and TRBJ1-2; tentative D call: TRBD1 (5 bases). The germline V gene has CDR1 MNHEY and CDR2 SVGEGT. V gave up 5 bases and J gave up 5 bases, with 24 bases separating them. The CDR3 sequence is 17 residues long. The CDR3 DNA reads TGTGCCAGCAGTCCCGGGGGGACGTCACTTCGGGTTTATGGCTACACCTTC. This gives the protein CASSPGGTSLRVYGYTF.

The chain joins TRBV29-1 to TRBJ1-1, with D perhaps matching TRBD1 (6 bases). The germline CDR1 and CDR2 sequences are SQVTM and ANQGSEA. The germline V and J ends were trimmed by 6 bases and 8 bases, with 13 bases remaining between them. The CDR3 has 11 amino acids. The chain's CDR3 is CSVTFGTEAFF. In DNA form, the CDR3 reads TGCAGCGTCACCTTCGGGACAGAAGCTTTCTTT.

The chain combines TRBV6-1 with TRBJ1-2, with 11 bases lining up with TRBD1. With V trimmed by 3 bases and J by 6 bases, 9 bases remained unmatched. This CDR3 is 16 amino acids long. The germline V gene has CDR1 MNHNS and CDR2 SASEGT. CDR3 sequence reads: CASSERADRGRHGYTF. The CDR3 region has the DNA TGTGCCAGCAGTGAGAGGGCGGACAGGGGGCGACATGGCTACACCTTC.

In this sample, this clone turned up a few times. V gene TRBV20-1 combines with J gene TRBJ1-1; no definite D call. V was trimmed by 3 bases and J by 3 bases, leaving 8 bases between them. Germline loops: CDR1 DFQATT, CDR2 SNEGSKA (reference sequence). This CDR3 is built from 12 residues. The CDR3 DNA is TGCAGTGCTAGTTCCGGAGACACTGAAGCTTTCTTT. Amino acid sequence: CSASSGDTEAFF.